This T cell receptor beta chain is drawn from a study of T-cell reconstitution after alpha-beta-depleted transplantation in children. Unique molecular identifiers were incorporated into the prepared TCRbeta library. Via MiXCR, TCRdb re-called the PCR reads, giving one row per CDR3 protein. The sample lists roughly 500,000 distinct CDR3 sequences; less than 35% were seen once. The ends were cut back, 1 base at V and 4 bases at J, with 10 bases in the middle. This CDR3 is 14 amino acids long. In germline, CDR1 is SGHTA, CDR2 FQGNSA. Sequences were derived from PBMCs from the stem cell graft donor, sampled from the stem cell graft. This clonotype originated in a human donor who donated a stem cell graft to a child with aplastic anemia. The chain uses TRBV7-2 and TRBJ1-2; D is unresolved. CDR3 coding DNA: TGTGCCAGCAGCTTAGGGTTGGCAGTCTATGGCTACACCTTC. This sequence encodes CASSLGLAVYGYTF.